This TCR beta chain was sequenced in a study of T cells expressing NK-cell markers. Study context: All TCR beta repertoires analysed originated from sorted CD3+CD56+NKG2C+, CD3+CD56+NKG2C- and CD3+CD56-NKG2C+ T cells. HCMV serostatus: most of the eight sequenced donors positive, one negative.

Germline-derived CDR1 and CDR2 are LGHDT and YNNKEL (reference sequence). This CDR3 has 11 amino acids. The authors made TCR beta cDNA libraries by 5'RACE template switching. This switching added a universal primer site and UMIs. TCRdb re-called the 5' RACE reads and catalogs CDR3 proteins one per entry, DNA excluded. Across about 390,000 distinct CDR3 sequences, the top ten clones capture around a tenth of the sample. The rearrangement joins TRBV3-1 to TRBJ1-2. Sequencing used blood T cells: a sorted CD56 or NKG2C T cell subset, CD4+ or CD8+ T cells, or bulk PBMC T cells (not recorded which). The sequence was collected from a woman aged 50 to 60 in good health. The CDR3 is CASSQGNGYTF.